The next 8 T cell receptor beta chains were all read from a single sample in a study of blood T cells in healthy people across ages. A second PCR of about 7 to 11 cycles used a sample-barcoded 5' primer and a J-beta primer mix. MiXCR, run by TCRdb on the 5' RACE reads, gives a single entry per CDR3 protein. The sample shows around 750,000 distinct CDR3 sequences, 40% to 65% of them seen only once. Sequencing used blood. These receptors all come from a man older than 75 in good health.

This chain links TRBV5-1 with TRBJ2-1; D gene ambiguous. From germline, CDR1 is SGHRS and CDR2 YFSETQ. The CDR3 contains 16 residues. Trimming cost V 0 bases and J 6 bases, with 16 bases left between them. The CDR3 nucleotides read TGCGCCAGCAGCTTGGTACTCGGTGCTTCCGGCAATGAGCAGTTCTTC. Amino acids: CASSLVLGASGNEQFF. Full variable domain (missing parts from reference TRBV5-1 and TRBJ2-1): KAGVTQTPRYLIKTRGQQVTLSCSPISGHRSVSWYQQTPGQGLQFLFEYFSETQRNKGNFPGRFSGRQFSNSRSEMNVSTLELGDSALYLCASSLVLGASGNEQFFGPGTRLTVL.

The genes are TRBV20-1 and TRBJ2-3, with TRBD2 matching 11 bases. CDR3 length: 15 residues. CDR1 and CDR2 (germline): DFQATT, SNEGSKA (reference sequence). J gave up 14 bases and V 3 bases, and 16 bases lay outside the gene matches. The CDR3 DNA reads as TGCAGTGCTAGGGCACTAGCGGGAGAGTTCAGACACGCGTATTTT. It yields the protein CSARALAGEFRHAYF.

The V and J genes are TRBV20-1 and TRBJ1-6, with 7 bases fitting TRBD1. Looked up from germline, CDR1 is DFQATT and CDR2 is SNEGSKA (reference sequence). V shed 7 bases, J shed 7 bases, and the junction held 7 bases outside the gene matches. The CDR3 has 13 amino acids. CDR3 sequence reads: CSVRGQGNSPLHF. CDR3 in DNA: TGCAGTGTTAGGGGGCAGGGAAATTCACCCCTCCACTTT.

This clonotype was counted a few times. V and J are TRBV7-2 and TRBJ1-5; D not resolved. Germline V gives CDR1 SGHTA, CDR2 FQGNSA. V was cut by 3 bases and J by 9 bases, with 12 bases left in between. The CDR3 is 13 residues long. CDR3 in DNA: TGTGCCAGCAGCTTTGGCTTACAACGGCCCCAGCATTTT. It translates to CASSFGLQRPQHF. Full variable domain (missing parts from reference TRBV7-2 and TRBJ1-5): GAGVSQSPSNKVTEKGKDVELRCDPISGHTALYWYRQSLGQGLEFLIYFQGNSAPDKSGLPSDRFSAERTGGSVSTLTIQRTQQEDSAVYLCASSFGLQRPQHFGDGTRLSIL.

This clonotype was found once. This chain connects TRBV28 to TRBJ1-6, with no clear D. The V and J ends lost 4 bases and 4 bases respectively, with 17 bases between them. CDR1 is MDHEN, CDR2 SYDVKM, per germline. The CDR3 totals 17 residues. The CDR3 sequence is CASSSTPPTSYNSPLHF. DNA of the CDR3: TGTGCCAGCAGTTCCACCCCTCCCACAAGTTATAATTCACCCCTCCACTTT.

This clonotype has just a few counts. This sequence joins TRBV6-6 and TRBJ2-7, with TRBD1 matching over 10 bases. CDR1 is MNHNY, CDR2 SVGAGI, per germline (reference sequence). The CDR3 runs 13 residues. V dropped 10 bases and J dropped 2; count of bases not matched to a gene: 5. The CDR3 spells CAISGTGAYEQYF. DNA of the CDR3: TGTGCCATCTCCGGGACAGGGGCCTACGAGCAGTACTTC.

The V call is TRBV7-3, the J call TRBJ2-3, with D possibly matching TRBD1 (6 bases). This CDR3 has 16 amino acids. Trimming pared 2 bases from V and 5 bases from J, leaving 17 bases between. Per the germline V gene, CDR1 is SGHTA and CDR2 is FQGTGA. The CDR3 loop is CASSLFRQASGDTQYF. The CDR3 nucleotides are TGTGCCAGCAGCTTATTTCGACAGGCCTCCGGAGATACGCAGTATTTT. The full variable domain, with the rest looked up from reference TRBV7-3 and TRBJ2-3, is GAGVSQTPSNKVTEKGKYVELRCDPISGHTALYWYRQSLGQGPEFLIYFQGTGAADDSGLPNDRFFAVRPEGSVSTLKIQRTERGDSAVYLCASSLFRQASGDTQYFGPGTRLTVL.

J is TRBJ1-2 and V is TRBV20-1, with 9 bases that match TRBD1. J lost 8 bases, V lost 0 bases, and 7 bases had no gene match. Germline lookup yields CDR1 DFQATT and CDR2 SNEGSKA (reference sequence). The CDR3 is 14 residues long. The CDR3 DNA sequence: TGCAGTGCTAGAGATCCGGGACAGGGTAACGGCTACACCTTC. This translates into CSARDPGQGNGYTF.